This paragraph reports one TCR beta chain. This sample is drawn from a study of blood T cell repertoires in COVID-19. For the study at large: Samples came from the United States, Italy and Spain, spanning acute and convalescent COVID-19.

This CDR3 contains 16 residues. Per the germline V gene, CDR1 is MNHEY and CDR2 is SVGEGT. Germline trimming cut 6 bases from V and 4 bases from J; bases unmatched to any gene: 7. Generated by immunoSEQ multiplex PCR, the TCRdb table keeps only in-frame clones and is missing some. The table lists about 35,000 clones, roughly 88% of them singletons. Sequenced input: peripheral blood. J is TRBJ1-6 and V is TRBV6-2 or TRBV6-3; TRBD1 aligns across 9 bases. The TCR was taken from an older woman with active COVID-19. The CDR3 region has the DNA TGTGCCAGCAGCCAATCCGGGACAGGGTATAATTCACCCCTCCACTTT. It translates to CASSQSGTGYNSPLHF.